This T cell receptor beta chain was obtained from a study of blood T cell repertoires in COVID-19. At the level of the study: Whether acute or convalescent, the COVID-19 samples came from the United States, Italy and Spain.

Original data processing: For nucleated cells, counts were estimated from reference gene primer amplification. Profiling relied on immunoSEQ multiplex PCR, and the TCRdb table lists in-frame clones only, not all of them. V, J and clone size were drawn from that table, and D and trimming were deduced from the DNA. Found here are about 270,000 clones, around four fifths of them singletons; the top ten hold less than 4.5%. CDR1 and CDR2 (germline): SGHNT, YYREEE (reference sequence). The CDR3 loop spans 16 amino acids. V gave up 4 bases and J gave up 6 bases; unmatched junction bases: 9. This TCR was recovered from a woman in her 50s with active or convalescent COVID-19. Input material: peripheral blood. The genes are TRBV5-4 and TRBJ2-3, with 12 bases identical to TRBD2. The CDR3 DNA reads as TGTGCCAGCAGCCCGGAGACTAGCGGGGGATGGGATACGCAGTATTTT. This encodes CASSPETSGGWDTQYF.